This T cell receptor (beta chain) came from a study of cytomegalovirus exposure and HLA in healthy donors. Study results and caveats: TCR beta chain V- and J-gene trimming was linked, in a later analysis, to a missense variant in DCLRE1C. A prior analysis recorded that most TCR beta V segments were productive about 87% or about 30% of the time.

Regarding this clone: What it recognizes is unknown.

The V gene lost 3 bases and the J gene lost 4 bases, with 13 bases spanning the gap. The germline gives CDR1 SGHKS, CDR2 YYEKEE (reference sequence). The CDR3 has 14 amino acids. Primers: 60 Vbeta forward and 13 Jbeta reverse. Sequenced by immunoSEQ multiplex PCR; TCRdb stores in-frame clones only, minus some. The sample holds roughly 90,000 clones, roughly 75% seen once. This chain uses TRBV5-5 with TRBJ1-2; possible D gene TRBD1, 5 bases. This sequence originates from a young man in good health and CMV-seronegative. Sequenced sample: PBMCs. CDR3 coding DNA: TGTGCCAGCAGCTCGATACCGCAGGGCTATGGCTACACCTTC. This codes for CASSSIPQGYGYTF.